The 5 T cell receptor beta chains reported below all come from one sample, sequenced in a study of T cells after yellow fever vaccination. From the 5' RACE reads, TCRdb called clonotypes with MiXCR, one entry per CDR3 protein. This table has some 300,000 distinct CDR3 sequences, around 8.1% appearing once. The source material was PBMCs, sampled more than 40 days after the first yellow fever vaccination. The receptor source for this set is a man between 18 and 29 years old who received the YFV17D yellow fever vaccine.

This clonotype was detected a few times. This rearrangement joins TRBV30 to TRBJ1-1; a possible D gene is TRBD1 (6 bases). Trimming shortened V by 4 bases and J by 4 bases, and 16 bases separated the two germline ends. The germline CDR1 and CDR2 sequences are GTSNPN and SVGIG (reference sequence). This CDR3 region has 14 residues. The chain's CDR3 is CAWNAQGRGTEAFF. In nucleotides, the CDR3 is TGTGCCTGGAATGCGCAGGGCAGGGGCACTGAAGCTTTCTTT. The full variable domain, with the rest looked up from reference TRBV30 and TRBJ1-1, is SQTIHQWPATLVQPVGSPLSLECTVEGTSNPNLYWYRQAAGRGLQLLFYSVGIGQISSEVPQNLSASRPQDRQFILSSKKLLLSDSGFYLCAWNAQGRGTEAFFGQGTRLTVV.

This clonotype has a handful of counts. The rearrangement uses TRBV7-9 and TRBJ1-1, with D perhaps matching TRBD1 (6 bases). Germline loops: CDR1 SEHNR, CDR2 FQNEAQ (reference sequence). The ends were cut back, 6 bases at V and 6 bases at J, with 20 bases in the middle. The CDR3 loop spans 15 amino acids. This CDR3 is CASSLRGGRSSEAFF. CDR3 bases: TGTGCCAGCAGTCTAAGGGGGGGAAGGAGCTCTGAAGCTTTCTTT.

V gene TRBV20-1 combines with J gene TRBJ2-3; D may be TRBD2 (5 bases). The CDR3 length is 14 residues. Germline V gene sequence: CDR1 DFQATT, CDR2 SNEGSKA (reference sequence). The V end lost 4 bases, the J end lost 3 bases, and 14 bases lay between the germline ends. Written as DNA, the CDR3 is TGCAGTGCTAATTCGGCGGGTACTACAGATACGCAGTATTTT. Translating it yields CSANSAGTTDTQYF.

This clonotype was counted once. The chain employs TRBV10-3 and TRBJ2-2, with D perhaps assigned TRBD1 or TRBD2 (6 bases each). This CDR3 is 15 amino acids long. V was cut by 3 bases and J by 8 bases, with 16 bases left in between. Germline V gene lookup returns CDR1 ENHRY and CDR2 SYGVKD. DNA of the CDR3: TGTGCCATCAGTGAAGACGGGGGCATTTCGGGGGAGCTGTTTTTT. Protein sequence: CAISEDGGISGELFF.

This clonotype was seen at least ten times. The chain is built from TRBV6-5 and TRBJ1-3; possibly TRBD1 for D (6 bases). There are 14 residues in the CDR3. V lost 4 bases and J lost 1, with 8 bases in between. Per germline, CDR1 MNHEY and CDR2 SVGAGI. The DNA for the CDR3 is TGTGCCAGCAGTTCCACAGGGTCTGGAAACACCATATATTTT. This sequence encodes CASSSTGSGNTIYF.